These T cell receptor beta chains were read from a single sample in a study of T-cell memory formation after mild COVID-19. MiXCR, run by TCRdb on the 5' RACE reads, gives a single entry per CDR3 protein. The table has around 420,000 distinct CDR3 sequences, roughly 26% seen once; the top ten hold 8.8%. The material sequenced was PBMCs or a T cell subset sorted from them (not recorded which). These receptors came from an adult woman who had mild COVID-19 (a few samples of this study predate the infection). Cell type and time point are not known. CDR3s leave out the opening cysteine and the closing phenylalanine or tryptophan. Fields, in order: J gene, V gene, CDR3 protein.

>TRBJ1-1|TRBV2
ASSGLGYFLNTEAF
>TRBJ2-7|TRBV6-5
ASSTRTGGPYEQY
>TRBJ1-2|TRBV3-1
ASSVSAVYGYT
>TRBJ1-1|TRBV10-3
AIRGDTEAF
>TRBJ2-1|TRBV4-1
ASSQEGLVNEQF
>TRBJ2-7|TRBV23-1
ASSQYLALGGYEQY
>TRBJ1-1|TRBV6-2/TRBV6-3
ASSPNTMNTEAF
>TRBJ2-1|TRBV5-1
ASSSPRLAGVFNEQF
>TRBJ1-1|TRBV12-3/TRBV12-4
ASSSIGTANTEAF
>TRBJ2-1|TRBV12-3/TRBV12-4
ASSLEAGGNEQF
>TRBJ1-1|TRBV7-8
ASSPRQGDTEAF
>TRBJ2-7|TRBV7-9
ASSLEQVRFEQY
>TRBJ1-2|TRBV11-2
ASSFEGTNGYT
>TRBJ2-1|TRBV24-1
ATSLTKPAGVDEQF
>TRBJ2-7|TRBV6-1
ASIGRTASYEQY
>TRBJ1-2|TRBV29-1
SVDGPGKQGYT
>TRBJ2-2|TRBV4-3
ASSHLLAGVDTGELF
>TRBJ2-7|TRBV7-9
ASSIRDRDEQY
>TRBJ2-7|TRBV25-1
ASSEDRGHPYEQY
>TRBJ1-2|TRBV12-3/TRBV12-4
ASSFGRYYGYT
>TRBJ2-1|TRBV12-3/TRBV12-4
ASSLAGASEQF
>TRBJ2-1|TRBV24-1
ATMAGGTYNEQF
>TRBJ1-1|TRBV20-1
SARARRQVNTEAF
>TRBJ2-5|TRBV11-2
ASSYYRGLETQY
>TRBJ1-2|TRBV5-6
ASSLAGQDYGYT
>TRBJ2-1|TRBV5-1
ASSLAGERYNEQF
>TRBJ2-2|TRBV20-1
SALLARGELF
>TRBJ1-5|TRBV6-2/TRBV6-3
ASKVGNSNQPQH
>TRBJ2-7|TRBV18
ASSPGQDTYEQY
>TRBJ1-5|TRBV18
ASSPTDSNQPQH
>TRBJ2-7|TRBV12-3/TRBV12-4
ASSSILRGNYEQY
>TRBJ2-7|TRBV7-9
ASSLDAGAYEQY
>TRBJ2-3|TRBV6-5
ASSPPPGLAGGGPDTQY